The entry that follows covers one TCR beta chain sequence. Germline values: CDR1 SGHRS, CDR2 YFSETQ. Trimming took 3 bases from V and 0 from J, leaving 21 bases between them. CDR3 size: 18 residues. This record belongs to a study of blood T cell repertoires in COVID-19. Study-level information: From the United States, Italy and Spain came samples of acute and convalescent COVID-19.

Profiled with immunoSEQ multiplex PCR; TCRdb holds only in-frame clones, not every one. The profile shows around 91,000 clones, about 85% of them singletons. J is TRBJ2-5 and V is TRBV5-1, with D perhaps matching TRBD1 (7 bases). The sequence was collected from a human donor in a cohort sampled during active COVID-19. Material: peripheral blood. CDR3 protein: CASSWGQGGRRYQETQYF. CDR3 DNA sequence: TGCGCCAGCAGCTGGGGGCAGGGGGGCAGGAGGTACCAAGAGACCCAGTACTTC. Variable domain in full (rest from reference TRBV5-1 and TRBJ2-5): KAGVTQTPRYLIKTRGQQVTLSCSPISGHRSVSWYQQTPGQGLQFLFEYFSETQRNKGNFPGRFSGRQFSNSRSEMNVSTLELGDSALYLCASSWGQGGRRYQETQYFGPGTRLLVL.